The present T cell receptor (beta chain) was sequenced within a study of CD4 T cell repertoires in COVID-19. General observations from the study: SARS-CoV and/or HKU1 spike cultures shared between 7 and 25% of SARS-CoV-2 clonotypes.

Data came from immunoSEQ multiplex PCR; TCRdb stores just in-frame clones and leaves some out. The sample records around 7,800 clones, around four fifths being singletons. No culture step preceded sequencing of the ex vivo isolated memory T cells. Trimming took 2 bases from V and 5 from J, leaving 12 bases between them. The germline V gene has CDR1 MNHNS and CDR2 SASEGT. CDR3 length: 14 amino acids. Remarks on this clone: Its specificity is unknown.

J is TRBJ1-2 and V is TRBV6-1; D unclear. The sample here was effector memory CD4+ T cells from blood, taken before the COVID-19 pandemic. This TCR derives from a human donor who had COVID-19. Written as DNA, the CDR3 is TGTGCCAGCAGTGAATCCGCGACTTTTTATGGCTACACCTTC. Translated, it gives CASSESATFYGYTF.